This entry lists 29 T cell receptor beta chains sequenced from one sample in a study of CD8 T cells in ankylosing spondylitis. TCRdb redid the calling of the 5' RACE reads with MiXCR, one entry per CDR3 protein. The table shows approximately 220,000 distinct CDR3 sequences, with roughly 26% occurring only once. Sequenced sample: blood, either unsorted or a sorted T cell fraction (not recorded which). These receptors all come from a male donor with ankylosing spondylitis or in good health (not recorded which).

The chain links TRBV5-1 to TRBJ2-6; 9 bases line up with TRBD1. The length of the CDR3 is 17 residues. V was clipped by 4 bases and J by 0 bases; unmatched bases: 5. Germline CDR1 is SGHRS and CDR2 is YFSETQ. The CDR3 spells CASSPGTGSSGANVLTF. CDR3 bases: TGCGCCAGCAGCCCCGGGACAGGGAGCTCTGGGGCCAACGTCCTGACTTTC.

This clonotype was recorded many times. The V and J genes are TRBV28 and TRBJ1-2; TRBD1 is a possible D gene (5 bases). The germline CDR1 and CDR2 sequences are MDHEN and SYDVKM. The CDR3 length is 13 residues. Trimming pared 8 bases from V and 5 bases from J, leaving 15 bases between. CDR3 coding DNA: TGTGCCAGCTTTAACCAGGACACGTATGGCTACACCTTC. This codes for CASFNQDTYGYTF.

CDR3 protein: CASSETSSDRGSSYEQYF. Written as DNA, the CDR3 is TGTGCCAGCAGTGAAACTTCGTCGGACAGGGGATCTTCCTACGAGCAGTACTTC. The J gene is TRBJ2-7, the V gene TRBV6-4, with 9 bases aligning to TRBD1. Germline CDR1 is MRHNA and CDR2 is SNTAGT. The J segment lost 1 base and the V segment lost 3 bases, leaving 13 bases of the junction unmatched. CDR3 length equals 18 residues.

V is TRBV20-1 and J is TRBJ2-1; 14 bases fit TRBD2. CDR3 length: 15 residues. Per the germline V gene, CDR1 is DFQATT and CDR2 is SNEGSKA (reference sequence). Trimming removed 3 bases from V and 10 bases from J; junction bases left unmatched: 8. This CDR3 reads CSASATSGRAEEQFF. The CDR3 bases are TGCAGTGCTAGTGCGACTAGCGGGAGGGCGGAAGAGCAGTTCTTC.

This clonotype showed up many times. The chain employs TRBV9 and TRBJ2-7, with 9 bases identical to TRBD1. The V gene's germline CDR1 is SGDLS and CDR2 YYNGEE. V lost 0 bases to trimming and J lost 3 bases; unmatched junction nucleotides: 10. There are 17 residues in the CDR3. Written as DNA, the CDR3 is TGTGCCAGCAGCGTAGGAACCGGGACAGGGATGGTCTACGAGCAGTACTTC. Residues: CASSVGTGTGMVYEQYF.

The table lists this clonotype with many counts. The CDR3 DNA reads as TGCAGTGCTGAACCACTAGCGGCGAACACCGGGGAGCTGTTTTTT. Translating it yields CSAEPLAANTGELFF. The V gene is TRBV20-1, the J gene TRBJ2-2; 8 positions match TRBD2. V dropped 5 bases and J dropped 0; count of bases not matched to a gene: 5. The CDR3 covers 15 residues. Germline V gene lookup returns CDR1 DFQATT and CDR2 SNEGSKA (reference sequence).

This clonotype was counted ten times or more. V and J are TRBV29-1 and TRBJ2-5; 9 positions match TRBD2. CDR3 size: 15 residues. The J segment lost 4 bases and the V segment lost 3 bases, leaving 9 bases of the junction unmatched. The V gene's germline CDR1 is SQVTM and CDR2 ANQGSEA. This CDR3 reads CSVEAGLAGGETQYF. The DNA of the CDR3 is TGCAGCGTTGAGGCGGGACTAGCAGGAGGAGAGACCCAGTACTTC. Full variable domain (rest looked up from reference TRBV29-1 and TRBJ2-5): SAVISQKPSRDICQRGTSLTIQCQVDSQVTMMFWYRQQPGQSLTLIATANQGSEATYESGFVIDKFPISRPNLTFSTLTVSNMSPEDSSIYLCSVEAGLAGGETQYFGPGTRLLVL.

The CDR3 DNA sequence: TGTGCCACCAGCAGAGATCAGGCAGGAGTCTCTGGAAACACCATATATTTT. Its protein product is CATSRDQAGVSGNTIYF. This chain joins TRBV15 and TRBJ1-3; the D is unclear. The V gene's germline CDR1 is LNHNV and CDR2 YYDKDF (reference sequence). V was cut by 0 bases and J by 0 bases, with 12 bases left in between. There are 17 residues in the CDR3.

This chain uses TRBV20-1 with TRBJ2-5; 8 bases fit TRBD1. The V and J ends lost 3 bases and 5 bases, in that order; junction bases with no gene match: 11. The germline V gene has CDR1 DFQATT and CDR2 SNEGSKA (reference sequence). This CDR3 has 15 residues. DNA for the CDR3: TGCAGTGCTAGGTCGGGACAGGTGGGCTATGAGACCCAGTACTTC. This sequence encodes CSARSGQVGYETQYF.

This clonotype was picked up a small number of times. The V call is TRBV28, the J call TRBJ1-4, with 9 nucleotides matching TRBD1. V shed 6 bases, J shed 7 bases, and the junction held 12 bases outside the gene matches. The CDR3 sequence is 16 residues long. The germline V gene has CDR1 MDHEN and CDR2 SYDVKM. CDR3: CASSPRSGTGPEKLFF. For the CDR3, the DNA is TGTGCCAGCAGCCCAAGATCCGGGACAGGGCCTGAAAAACTGTTTTTT.

The V gene is TRBV15, the J gene TRBJ2-3; the D gene is possibly TRBD1 (5 bases). The CDR3 runs to 14 residues. CDR1 and CDR2 (germline): LNHNV, YYDKDF (reference sequence). V was shortened by 2 bases and J by 3 bases, with 9 bases between the two germline ends. CDR3 coding DNA: TGTGCCACCAGCAGACAGGGTTGGACAGATACGCAGTATTTT. Its translation is CATSRQGWTDTQYF.

The genes are TRBV6-1 and TRBJ1-2, with TRBD1 as a possible D gene (6 bases). CDR3 length: 13 residues. Between the trimmed V and J ends, which lost 6 bases and 4 bases, there was a span of 12 bases. The germline gives CDR1 MNHNS, CDR2 SASEGT. CDR3 sequence reads: CASSRQDLYGYTF. CDR3 nucleotides: TGTGCCAGCAGCCGACAGGACCTCTATGGCTACACCTTC.

V and J are TRBV5-1 and TRBJ2-5, with D perhaps matching TRBD1 (5 bases). The germline V gene has CDR1 SGHRS and CDR2 YFSETQ. The V gene lost 0 bases and the J gene lost 5 bases, with 14 bases spanning the gap. CDR3 size: 15 residues. CDR3 residues: CASSLEWGRTETQYF. In DNA, the CDR3 is TGCGCCAGCAGCTTGGAGTGGGGCAGAACTGAGACCCAGTACTTC.

This clonotype was observed many times. The chain is built from TRBV7-3 and TRBJ2-7; D is unclear. The CDR3 totals 13 residues. Trimming cost V 5 bases and J 2 bases, with 10 bases left between them. In germline, CDR1 is SGHTA, CDR2 FQGTGA. The chain's CDR3 is CASSQETTYEQYF. The CDR3 DNA is TGTGCCAGCAGCCAAGAAACCACCTACGAGCAGTACTTC.

The chain links TRBV20-1 to TRBJ2-1; 13 bases line up with TRBD2. Germline CDR1 DFQATT, CDR2 SNEGSKA (reference sequence). V lost 6 bases, J lost 2 bases, and 7 bases stayed unmatched. CDR3 length: 16 residues. The CDR3 loop is CSARTSGSVTYNEQFF. The CDR3 DNA sequence: TGCAGTGCACGGACTAGCGGGAGCGTGACCTACAATGAGCAGTTCTTC.

There are a few counts of this clonotype. The V and J genes are TRBV20-1 and TRBJ2-1; TRBD2 agrees at 7 bases. Germline V gene data show CDR1 as DFQATT and CDR2 as SNEGSKA (reference sequence). V dropped 3 bases and J dropped 6; count of bases not matched to a gene: 8. The CDR3 spans 14 residues. In nucleotides, the CDR3 is TGCAGTGCTAGCTCCGGGAGGAGGGGCAATGAGCAGTTCTTC. Translated: CSASSGRRGNEQFF.

This clonotype was detected many times. The rearrangement links TRBV5-5 to TRBJ1-5; D not certain. This CDR3 is built from 16 residues. Germline V gives CDR1 SGHKS, CDR2 YYEKEE (reference sequence). Trimming took off 0 bases at V and 0 bases at J, with 10 bases between the two ends. CDR3 amino acids: CASSLAGGYSNQPQHF. The CDR3 nucleotides read TGTGCCAGCAGCTTGGCCGGCGGGTATAGCAATCAGCCCCAGCATTTT. Full variable domain (missing parts from reference TRBV5-5 and TRBJ1-5): DAGVTQSPTHLIKTRGQQVTLRCSPISGHKSVSWYQQVLGQGPQFIFQYYEKEERGRGNFPDRFSARQFPNYSSELNVNALLLGDSALYLCASSLAGGYSNQPQHFGDGTRLSIL.

In its sample, this clonotype was seen many times. The chain links TRBV21-1 to TRBJ2-5; the D segment call TRBD1 is taken from the table without a DNA check. TRBV21-1 is assigned pseudogene status. This CDR3 contains 8 residues. This chain's CDR3 is CASGDRAF. The CDR3, as DNA: TGTGCCAGCGGGGACAGGGCCTTC.

The sample holds many counts of this clonotype. In DNA form, the CDR3 reads TGCAGTGCTAGACGCGGGCTAGCTGGCTACACCTTC. Amino acid sequence: CSARRGLAGYTF. The chain has TRBV20-1 and TRBJ1-2; D is undetermined. CDR3 size: 12 residues. Germline V lookup: CDR1 DFQATT, CDR2 SNEGSKA (reference sequence). The V and J ends lost 2 bases and 7 bases respectively, with 11 bases between them.

This clonotype was detected ten times or more. V gene TRBV9 combines with J gene TRBJ2-4, with D perhaps matching TRBD1 (5 bases). CDR1 SGDLS and CDR2 YYNGEE come from the germline V gene. The CDR3 extends over 14 amino acids. V lost 4 bases and J 2 bases, leaving 10 bases between the germline ends. CDR3: CASSLTGTKNIQYF. The CDR3 DNA sequence: TGTGCCAGCAGCCTCACAGGAACCAAAAACATTCAGTACTTC. Full variable domain (rest looked up from reference TRBV9 and TRBJ2-4): DSGVTQTPKHLITATGQRVTLRCSPRSGDLSVYWYQQSLDQGLQFLIQYYNGEERAKGNILERFSAQQFPDLHSELNLSSLELGDSALYFCASSLTGTKNIQYFGAGTRLSVL.

Details on this clonotype: The junction and the germline gene differ at one end; a read error may be behind it. This chain links TRBV3-1 with TRBJ2-7; 9 nucleotides match TRBD2. Germline V lookup: CDR1 LGHDT, CDR2 YNNKEL (reference sequence). This CDR3 is built from 19 residues. The CDR3 sequence: CASCQRGAGMGRESYEQYF. The CDR3 DNA reads as TGTGCCAGCTGCCAGCGGGGGGCGGGCATGGGTCGAGAGTCCTACGAGCAGTACTTC.

Ten or more counts support this clonotype. The rearrangement uses TRBV5-1 and TRBJ1-1; D might be TRBD1 (5 bases). Germline CDR1 and CDR2: SGHRS and YFSETQ. The CDR3 is 16 residues long. Trimming removed 2 bases at V and 6 bases at J, with 20 bases between. CDR3 protein: CASSFDLWGGEAEAFF. CDR3 DNA: TGCGCCAGCAGCTTCGACTTGTGGGGCGGTGAAGCTGAAGCTTTCTTT.

The sample holds many counts of this clonotype. J is TRBJ2-1 and V is TRBV12-3 or TRBV12-4, with D maybe TRBD2 (6 bases). The CDR3 consists of 16 residues. V lost 5 bases, J lost 3 bases, and 17 bases lay in between. CDR3 residues: CASSRTGTGNYNEQFF. The CDR3 coding sequence is TGTGCCAGCAGTAGAACCGGGACTGGGAACTACAATGAGCAGTTCTTC.

This clonotype was detected many times. The chain has TRBV4-1 and TRBJ2-5, with TRBD1 matching 10 bases. The CDR3 length is 15 residues. Germline trimming cut 4 bases from V and 1 base from J; bases unmatched to any gene: 3. Germline V gene lookup returns CDR1 MGHRA and CDR2 YSYEKL. CDR3 coding DNA: TGCGCCAGCAGCCCGGGACAGGGGCCCCAAGAGACCCAGTACTTC. Translated: CASSPGQGPQETQYF.

The chain combines TRBV4-2 with TRBJ2-7; no reliable D call. Germline V gene lookup returns CDR1 LGHNA and CDR2 YNFKEQ. With 0 bases removed from V and 4 bases from J, the gap between germline ends came to 16 bases. This CDR3 contains 16 residues. Here the CDR3 reads CASSQEGTLTPYEQYF. The CDR3 DNA sequence: TGTGCCAGCAGCCAAGAGGGAACCCTCACCCCATACGAGCAGTACTTC.

This clonotype was detected many times. V is TRBV29-1 and J is TRBJ2-1; TRBD2 matches at 8 bases. Germline values: CDR1 SQVTM, CDR2 ANQGSEA. The CDR3 spans 16 residues. Germline trimming cut 3 bases from V and 0 bases from J; bases unmatched to any gene: 7. The CDR3 loop reads CSVEKISGSSYNEQFF. CDR3 nucleotide sequence: TGCAGCGTTGAGAAAATAAGCGGGAGCTCCTACAATGAGCAGTTCTTC.

This clonotype was observed a few times. J is TRBJ2-5 and V is TRBV20-1, with D perhaps matching TRBD1 or TRBD2 (5 bases each). V lost 6 bases and J lost 2, with 13 bases in between. The CDR3 is 13 residues long. The V gene's germline CDR1 is DFQATT and CDR2 SNEGSKA (reference sequence). CDR3 loop: CSARDGGQETQYF. For the CDR3, the DNA is TGCAGTGCCCGGGACGGCGGGCAAGAGACCCAGTACTTC.

This clonotype appeared a few times. V is TRBV20-1 and J is TRBJ2-7, with TRBD1 matching 7 bases. The V gene's germline CDR1 is DFQATT and CDR2 SNEGSKA (reference sequence). CDR3 size: 11 residues. V trimming: 3 bases; J trimming: 10 bases; junction bases outside the gene matches: 6. CDR3 coding DNA: TGCAGTGCTAGTCTCGGACAGGACCAGTACTTC. It is translated as CSASLGQDQYF.

The J gene is TRBJ2-5, the V gene TRBV9, with 7 bases identical to TRBD2. CDR3 length equals 13 residues. Germline V gives CDR1 SGDLS, CDR2 YYNGEE. V lost 5 bases and J lost 2; bases outside the gene matches: 3. The CDR3 loop is CASSTSVQETQYF. The CDR3 DNA sequence: TGTGCCAGCAGTACTAGCGTACAAGAGACCCAGTACTTC.